The clone carrying this T cell receptor beta chain was detected only once. These data originate in a study of shared clonotypes between healthy human individuals. Germline lookup yields CDR1 SGHRS and CDR2 YFSETQ. This CDR3 comprises 13 residues. V was shortened by 5 bases and J by 2 bases, with 10 bases between the two germline ends. Clones were read by immunoSEQ multiplex PCR, and TCRdb kept only the in-frame ones, dropping some. Of over 2 million clones in the sample, 85% to 95% were seen once. What was sequenced was naive CD4+ T cells from PBMCs. Subset reported: CD45RA+ positively selected. The sequence was obtained from a young man in good health. Some clones in this sample may be carry-over from other donors' samples. This chain joins TRBV5-1 and TRBJ1-2; D is unresolved. In nucleotides, the CDR3 is TGCGCCAGCAGAACCGGGCAAAACTATGGCTACACCTTC. It encodes CASRTGQNYGYTF.